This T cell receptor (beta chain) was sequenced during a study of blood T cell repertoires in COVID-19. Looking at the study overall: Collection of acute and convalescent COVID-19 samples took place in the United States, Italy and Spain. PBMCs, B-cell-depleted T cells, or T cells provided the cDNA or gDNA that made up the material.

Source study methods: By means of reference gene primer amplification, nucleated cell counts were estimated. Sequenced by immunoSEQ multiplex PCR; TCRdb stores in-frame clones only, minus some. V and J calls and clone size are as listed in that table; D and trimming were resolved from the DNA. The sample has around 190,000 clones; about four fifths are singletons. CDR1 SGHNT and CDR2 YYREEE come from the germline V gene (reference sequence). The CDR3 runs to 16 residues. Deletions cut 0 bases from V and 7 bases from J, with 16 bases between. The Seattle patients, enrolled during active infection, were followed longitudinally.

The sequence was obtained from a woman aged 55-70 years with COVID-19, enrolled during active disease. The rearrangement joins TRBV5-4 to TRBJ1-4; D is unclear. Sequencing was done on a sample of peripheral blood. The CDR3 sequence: CASSLGPSPRGEKLFF. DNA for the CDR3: TGTGCCAGCAGCTTGGGACCCTCTCCGCGAGGTGAAAAACTGTTTTTT.